The rows below give T cell receptor beta chains drawn from one sample of a study of CD8 T cells in Susac syndrome. A single record per CDR3 protein comes from TCRdb applying MiXCR to the immunoSEQ multiplex PCR reads. Among about 300,000 distinct CDR3 sequences, 75% to 85% were seen once, and the ten largest hold approximately 0.2%. The material sequenced was CD8+ T cells from PBMCs. The receptors derive from a human donor with multiple sclerosis. Each CDR3 is given with its conserved first and last residue. The D gene is left open where the match is weak. The size field is filled for only some rows; it gives once, few, many or a size class.

D	size	J	V	CDR3	DNA
TRBD2	few	TRBJ2-1	TRBV2	CASSIIAGGPYNEQFF	TGTGCCAGCAGCATCATAGCGGGAGGCCCCTACAATGAGCAGTTCTTC
NA	NA	TRBJ1-2	TRBV7-8	CASSLGPGGSYGYTF	TGTGCCAGCAGCTTAGGGCCGGGGGGCTCCTATGGCTACACCTTC
TRBD2	NA	TRBJ2-1	TRBV19	CASSSPGTPRTSAYNEQFF	TGTGCCAGTAGTTCACCCGGGACACCTCGGACTAGCGCCTACAATGAGCAGTTCTTC
NA	NA	TRBJ2-2	TRBV29-1	CSVSPGSTNTGELFF	TGCAGCGTCTCCCCCGGCAGTACGAACACCGGGGAGCTGTTTTTT
NA	once	TRBJ1-5	TRBV28	CASRGEGTVPISNQPQHF	TGTGCCAGCAGAGGAGAGGGCACGGTGCCAATTAGCAATCAGCCCCAGCATTTT
TRBD2	NA	TRBJ2-7	TRBV20-1	CSAQSGSSYEQYF	TGCAGTGCACAAAGCGGGAGTAGCTACGAGCAGTACTTC
NA	NA	TRBJ1-2	TRBV7-9	CASSLLGADGYTF	TGTGCCAGCAGCTTACTGGGGGCGGATGGCTACACCTTC
NA	NA	TRBJ1-2	TRBV11-2	CASSSTVVPTNYGYTF	TGTGCCAGCAGCTCGACAGTGGTTCCAACTAACTATGGCTACACCTTC
NA	NA	TRBJ2-2	TRBV4-2	CASSQERGRDTGELFF	TGTGCCAGCAGCCAAGAAAGGGGACGGGACACCGGGGAGCTGTTTTTT
NA	NA	TRBJ2-7	TRBV6-5	CASSYSERSEQYF	TGTGCCAGCAGTTACTCCGAACGATCCGAGCAGTACTTC
TRBD2	NA	TRBJ2-1	TRBV7-9	CASSLAPSGSNEQFF	TGTGCCAGCAGCTTAGCACCTAGCGGGTCCAATGAGCAGTTCTTC
TRBD1	NA	TRBJ1-2	TRBV5-6	CASSDAGTGRDYTF	TGTGCCAGCAGCGATGCCGGGACAGGGAGAGACTACACCTTC
NA	NA	TRBJ2-2	TRBV29-1	CSVLPPSGELFF	TGCAGCGTTCTCCCGCCGTCAGGGGAGCTGTTTTTT
TRBD1	NA	TRBJ1-1	TRBV10-3	CAIRDREPKNTEAFF	TGTGCCATCAGGGACAGGGAACCTAAGAACACTGAAGCTTTCTTT
TRBD2	NA	TRBJ2-3	TRBV6-1	CASSTATSGRADTQYF	TGTGCCAGCAGTACGGCGACTAGCGGGAGGGCAGATACGCAGTATTTT
TRBD1	NA	TRBJ2-3	TRBV27	CASSGQGIDTQYF	TGTGCCAGCAGTGGACAGGGGATAGATACGCAGTATTTT